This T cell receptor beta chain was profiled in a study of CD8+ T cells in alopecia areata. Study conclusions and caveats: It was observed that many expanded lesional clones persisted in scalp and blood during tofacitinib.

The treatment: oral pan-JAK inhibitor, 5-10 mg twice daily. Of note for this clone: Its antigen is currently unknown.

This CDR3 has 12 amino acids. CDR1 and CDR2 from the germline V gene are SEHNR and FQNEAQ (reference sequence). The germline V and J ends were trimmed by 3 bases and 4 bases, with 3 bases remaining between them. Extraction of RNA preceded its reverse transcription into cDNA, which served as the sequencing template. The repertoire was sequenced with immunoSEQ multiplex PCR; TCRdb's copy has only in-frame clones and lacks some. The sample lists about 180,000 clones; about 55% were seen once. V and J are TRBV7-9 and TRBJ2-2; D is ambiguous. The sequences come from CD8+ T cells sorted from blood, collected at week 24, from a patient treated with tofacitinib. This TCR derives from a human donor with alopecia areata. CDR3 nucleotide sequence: TGTGCCAGCAGCTTTCTCACCGGGGAGCTGTTTTTT. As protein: CASSFLTGELFF.